Below, 32 T cell receptor beta chains from the same sample are listed, as sequenced in a study of technical replicates of blood from a few donors. The protocol was immunoSEQ multiplex PCR, while the TCRdb copy is restricted to in-frame clones and leaves out a portion. The sample lists tens of thousands of clones, approximately 86% seen once, with approximately 5% in the top ten. The sample consisted of PBMCs. Receptor source: a human donor in good health. Some clones in this sample may be carry-over from other donors' samples.

V gene TRBV29-1 combines with J gene TRBJ2-1; 9 bases are a match to TRBD1. Looked up from germline, CDR1 is SQVTM and CDR2 is ANQGSEA. CDR3 length: 12 residues. V shed 5 bases and J 8 bases; nucleotides not matched to a gene: 4. CDR3 protein: CSVRQGGHEQFF. CDR3 in DNA: TGCAGCGTTCGACAGGGGGGGCATGAGCAGTTCTTC.

The chain combines TRBV7-2 with TRBJ2-3; 7 bases agree with TRBD2. This CDR3 has 18 amino acids. Germline V gene sequence: CDR1 SGHTA, CDR2 FQGNSA. Trimming at V came to 1 base and at J to 0 bases, leaving 10 bases not matched to a gene. CDR3 DNA sequence: TGTGCCAGCAGCTTAGTTTCGGATGCGGGAGTGAGCACAGATACGCAGTATTTT. It yields the protein CASSLVSDAGVSTDTQYF.

The chain is built from TRBV9 and TRBJ2-1; D may be TRBD2 (6 bases). This CDR3 is 17 amino acids long. From germline, CDR1 is SGDLS and CDR2 YYNGEE. Trimming shortened V by 0 bases and J by 8 bases, and 21 bases separated the two germline ends. The CDR3 sequence: CASSVGVGGVGFDEQFF. In DNA, the CDR3 is TGTGCCAGCAGCGTAGGAGTCGGCGGGGTGGGTTTCGATGAGCAGTTCTTC. The variable domain in full, completed from reference TRBV9 and TRBJ2-1, reads DSGVTQTPKHLITATGQRVTLRCSPRSGDLSVYWYQQSLDQGLQFLIQYYNGEERAKGNILERFSAQQFPDLHSELNLSSLELGDSALYFCASSVGVGGVGFDEQFFGPGTRLTVL.

The chain has TRBV7-3 and TRBJ2-5; 10 bases map to TRBD2. V lost 2 bases, J lost 5 bases, and 5 bases stayed unmatched. Germline V lookup: CDR1 SGHTA, CDR2 FQGTGA. The CDR3 contains 15 residues. The DNA for the CDR3 is TGTGCCAGCAGCTTAGGGACTAGCGATGCGGAGACCCAGTACTTC. Translation: CASSLGTSDAETQYF.

The V call is TRBV7-2, the J call TRBJ1-5; perhaps TRBD1 as D (5 bases). The germline CDR1 and CDR2 sequences are SGHTA and FQGNSA. Trimming left V 5 bases short and J 3 bases short, with 8 bases between. This CDR3 contains 13 residues. The CDR3 reads CASSEQVNQPQHF. The CDR3 nucleotides are TGTGCCAGCAGCGAACAGGTCAATCAGCCCCAGCATTTT.

The rearrangement joins TRBV13 to TRBJ2-7; 11 positions match TRBD2. V shed 5 bases, J shed 5 bases, and the junction held 11 bases outside the gene matches. This CDR3 region has 16 residues. The germline CDR1 and CDR2 sequences are PRHDT and FYEKMQ (reference sequence). CDR3: CASSARASGRPDEQYF. In nucleotides, the CDR3 is TGTGCCAGCAGCGCCAGGGCTAGCGGGAGGCCGGACGAGCAGTACTTC.

The chain has TRBV4-1 and TRBJ2-1; D may be TRBD2 (6 bases). The CDR3 contains 16 residues. V was pared by 4 bases and J by 3 bases, with 16 bases between. The V gene's germline CDR1 is MGHRA and CDR2 YSYEKL. The CDR3 spells CASSLGPSEGYNEQFF. The CDR3 coding sequence is TGCGCCAGCAGCCTCGGCCCTAGCGAGGGCTACAATGAGCAGTTCTTC.

The genes are TRBV5-5 and TRBJ2-7, with D unclear. Germline V gene sequence: CDR1 SGHKS, CDR2 YYEKEE (reference sequence). Trimming took off 3 bases at V and 3 bases at J, with 4 bases between the two ends. The CDR3 is 11 amino acids. This CDR3 reads CASSSSYEQYF. The CDR3 DNA reads TGTGCCAGCAGCTCCAGCTACGAGCAGTACTTC.

This clone was counted between two and nine times. The rearrangement joins TRBV7-2 to TRBJ1-3; no definite D call. This CDR3 region has 13 residues. CDR1 is SGHTA, CDR2 FQGNSA, per germline. V lost 2 bases and J 4 bases, leaving 6 bases between the germline ends. DNA of the CDR3: TGTGCCAGCAGCTTATCACGGGGAAACACCATATATTTT. Its translation is CASSLSRGNTIYF.

V and J are TRBV4-1 and TRBJ2-1, with D unresolved. The CDR3 contains 16 residues. Germline assignment: CDR1 MGHRA and CDR2 YSYEKL. V was pared by 1 base and J by 7 bases, with 17 bases between. The CDR3 bases are TGCGCCAGCAGCCAAGTAGGAGCGATCATTCCGAATGAGCAGTTCTTC. Residues: CASSQVGAIIPNEQFF.

This clone was counted only a few times. This chain joins TRBV5-6 and TRBJ1-4; TRBD1 might be the D (5 bases). Germline lookup yields CDR1 SGHDT and CDR2 YYEEEE. The CDR3 totals 14 residues. With 1 base removed from V and 8 bases from J, the gap between germline ends came to 12 bases. The chain's CDR3 is CASSLQGLSEKLFF. For the CDR3, the DNA is TGTGCCAGCAGCTTGCAGGGACTCTCCGAAAAACTGTTTTTT.

This clone was seen a few times. This chain uses TRBV10-3 with TRBJ2-1; TRBD1 might be the D (6 bases). Germline V gene lookup returns CDR1 ENHRY and CDR2 SYGVKD. V gave up 0 bases and J gave up 7 bases, with 16 bases separating them. The CDR3 extends over 16 amino acids. CDR3 residues: CAISESYETGGNEQFF. The DNA for the CDR3 is TGTGCCATCAGTGAGTCATATGAGACAGGAGGAAATGAGCAGTTCTTC.

This clone was picked up a small number of times. This chain uses TRBV20-1 with TRBJ1-1, with D possibly matching TRBD1 (6 bases). The CDR3 runs to 11 residues. V gave up 3 bases and J gave up 7 bases, with 9 bases separating them. Germline V gene sequence: CDR1 DFQATT, CDR2 SNEGSKA (reference sequence). The CDR3: CSARKGGEAFF. The CDR3 bases are TGCAGTGCTAGGAAAGGGGGTGAAGCTTTCTTT.

V is TRBV7-3 and J is TRBJ2-3, with TRBD1 identical over 7 bases. CDR3 length: 16 amino acids. V was pared by 6 bases and J by 3 bases, with 12 bases of the junction left unmatched. CDR1 and CDR2 from the germline V gene are SGHTA and FQGTGA. The CDR3 loop reads CASSSGTDTRTDTQYF. The CDR3 DNA follows: TGTGCCAGCAGTTCCGGGACAGATACAAGGACAGATACGCAGTATTTT.

V gene TRBV2 combines with J gene TRBJ1-5, with D hard to call. Germline lookup yields CDR1 SNHLY and CDR2 FYNNEI. V was shortened by 5 bases and J by 6 bases, with 17 bases between the two germline ends. The CDR3 has 15 amino acids. The CDR3 loop reads CASSLREGGGQPQHF. For the CDR3, the DNA is TGTGCCAGCAGTCTGCGAGAGGGCGGAGGTCAGCCCCAGCATTTT.

Only one count was recorded for this clone. V and J are TRBV7-9 and TRBJ2-7; 10 nucleotides agree with TRBD2. Per germline, CDR1 SEHNR and CDR2 FQNEAQ (reference sequence). The CDR3 totals 14 residues. V was clipped by 4 bases and J by 2 bases; unmatched bases: 2. CDR3 nucleotide sequence: TGTGCCAGCAGCTCGGGACTAGCGCCCTACGAGCAGTACTTC. This translates into CASSSGLAPYEQYF.

The V and J genes are TRBV20-1 and TRBJ2-1; D perhaps matches TRBD1 (6 bases). Trimming shortened V by 4 bases and J by 10 bases, and 8 bases separated the two germline ends. Germline V lookup: CDR1 DFQATT, CDR2 SNEGSKA (reference sequence). The CDR3 runs 10 residues. The CDR3: CSAMRGEQFF. The CDR3 DNA is TGCAGTGCTATGAGGGGGGAGCAGTTCTTC.

The gene calls are TRBV29-1 and TRBJ2-3; 7 bases fit TRBD1. CDR3 length: 13 residues. Germline values: CDR1 SQVTM, CDR2 ANQGSEA. The CDR3 loop reads CGGSKGAGDTQYF. The DNA of the CDR3 is TGCGGCGGTTCCAAGGGGGCTGGAGATACGCAGTATTTT.

The rearrangement uses TRBV5-1 and TRBJ2-3; TRBD2 agrees at 8 bases. The CDR3 runs 18 residues. CDR1 SGHRS and CDR2 YFSETQ come from the germline V gene. The ends lost 5 bases at V and 2 bases at J; junction bases unmatched: 16. CDR3: CASRLDKRGSFYTDTQYF. CDR3 nucleotides: TGCGCCAGCAGACTTGACAAGCGGGGGAGTTTTTACACAGATACGCAGTATTTT.

The rearrangement uses TRBV6-5 and TRBJ2-7, with D possibly matching TRBD2 (5 bases). The CDR3 loop spans 13 amino acids. Germline values: CDR1 MNHEY, CDR2 SVGAGI. Trimming shortened V by 6 bases and J by 2 bases, and 11 bases separated the two germline ends. The CDR3 spells CASRGRGTYEQYF. The CDR3 nucleotides are TGTGCCAGCAGGGGTCGAGGGACCTACGAGCAGTACTTC.

The chain employs TRBV7-6 and TRBJ1-4, with 8 bases that match TRBD1. V trimming: 5 bases; J trimming: 5 bases; junction bases outside the gene matches: 4. CDR1 and CDR2 (germline): SGHVS, FNYEAQ. The length of the CDR3 is 14 residues. The chain's CDR3 is CASSRGQGNEKLFF. CDR3 sequence (DNA): TGTGCCAGCAGCCGTGGACAGGGCAATGAAAAACTGTTTTTT.

V is TRBV2 and J is TRBJ2-3; TRBD2 matches at 9 bases. The CDR3 is made up of 16 amino acids. V lost 5 bases to trimming and J lost 4 bases; unmatched junction nucleotides: 10. Germline V lookup: CDR1 SNHLY, CDR2 FYNNEI. For the CDR3, the DNA is TGTGCCAGCAGTCCCCAAGCGGGGGGCATCGCAGATACGCAGTATTTT. This codes for CASSPQAGGIADTQYF.

CDR3 nucleotide sequence: TGTGCCAGCAGTGAAGTAGTGTTCGAGCAGTACTTC. This encodes CASSEVVFEQYF. The genes are TRBV2 and TRBJ2-7; D uncertain. The germline CDR1 and CDR2 sequences are SNHLY and FYNNEI. This CDR3 spans 12 amino acids. Trimming shortened V by 1 base and J by 6 bases, and 7 bases separated the two germline ends.

This chain links TRBV5-6 with TRBJ2-7; 9 bases match TRBD1. After removal of 4 bases from V and 5 bases from J, the junction contained 10 bases not matched to a gene. The CDR3 consists of 15 residues. CDR1 and CDR2 from the germline V gene are SGHDT and YYEEEE. Here the CDR3 DNA reads TGTGCCAGCAGCCCAATGGGGACAGGGTCCAACGAGCAGTACTTC. Encoded protein: CASSPMGTGSNEQYF.

The gene calls are TRBV19 and TRBJ2-5; 15 positions agree with TRBD2. The CDR3 has 15 amino acids. The ends lost 5 bases at V and 4 bases at J; junction bases unmatched: 2. Germline loops: CDR1 LNHDA, CDR2 SQIVND (reference sequence). The CDR3 nucleotides read TGTGCCAGTAGTCGGACTAGCGGGAGGGGAGAGACCCAGTACTTC. It is translated as CASSRTSGRGETQYF.

The J gene is TRBJ2-5, the V gene TRBV2; D unresolved. Germline V gene data show CDR1 as SNHLY and CDR2 as FYNNEI. Trimming cost V 5 bases and J 5 bases, with 6 bases left between them. The CDR3 runs to 11 residues. CDR3: CASSLYETQYF. The CDR3 nucleotides read TGTGCCAGCAGTTTGTATGAGACCCAGTACTTC.

The gene calls are TRBV5-1 and TRBJ2-5; D unclear. CDR1 SGHRS and CDR2 YFSETQ come from the germline V gene. The V end lost 4 bases, the J end lost 1 base, and 8 bases lay between the germline ends. CDR3 size: 13 residues. The DNA for the CDR3 is TGCGCCAGCAGCCCTAGACTCCAAGAGACCCAGTACTTC. This codes for CASSPRLQETQYF.

V usage is TRBV5-4 and J usage is TRBJ2-7, with D possibly matching TRBD2 (6 bases). Trimming cost V 0 bases and J 6 bases, with 10 bases left between them. Germline CDR1 is SGHNT and CDR2 is YYREEE (reference sequence). The CDR3 loop spans 13 amino acids. The CDR3 nucleotides are TGTGCCAGCAGCTTGGTCGGGGGTCGCGAGCAGTACTTC. It encodes CASSLVGGREQYF. Combining the CDR3 with reference TRBV5-4 and TRBJ2-7 gives the whole variable domain ETGVTQSPTHLIKTRGQQVTLRCSSQSGHNTVSWYQQALGQGPQFIFQYYREEENGRGNFPPRFSGLQFPNYSSELNVNALELDDSALYLCASSLVGGREQYFGPGTRLTVT.

The sample holds a few counts of this clone. The chain couples TRBV4-3 to TRBJ1-1; D perhaps matches TRBD1 (5 bases). The CDR3 is made up of 18 amino acids. Looked up from germline, CDR1 is LGHNA and CDR2 is YSLEER. The V gene lost 0 bases and the J gene lost 0 bases, with 17 bases spanning the gap. The CDR3 DNA sequence: TGCGCCAGCAGCCAAGATTCGGGCGGACGGGGGATGAACACTGAAGCTTTCTTT. Protein: CASSQDSGGRGMNTEAFF.

This chain joins TRBV2 and TRBJ2-1, with a weak D call TRBD2 (6 bases). This CDR3 comprises 13 residues. Germline V gene sequence: CDR1 SNHLY, CDR2 FYNNEI. Between the trimmed V and J ends, which lost 3 bases and 5 bases, there was a span of 8 bases. CDR3 coding DNA: TGTGCCAGCAGTGATGCTAGCGACAATGAGCAGTTCTTC. Its protein is CASSDASDNEQFF.

The rearrangement uses TRBV9 and TRBJ1-1; 8 bases line up with TRBD1. Germline CDR1 is SGDLS and CDR2 is YYNGEE. V was clipped by 4 bases and J by 12 bases; unmatched bases: 14. CDR3 length equals 14 residues. The CDR3 DNA reads as TGTGCCAGCAGCCCCACCGGACAGGGCTTCGTTCCTTTCTTT. Translation: CASSPTGQGFVPFF.

The chain combines TRBV7-6 with TRBJ1-2; no definite D call. V was trimmed by 1 base and J by 9 bases, leaving 15 bases between them. The CDR3 runs to 14 residues. Germline CDR1 SGHVS, CDR2 FNYEAQ. CDR3 sequence reads: CASSLDPGSGSYTF. The CDR3 DNA reads TGTGCCAGCAGCTTAGACCCTGGGTCAGGAAGCTACACCTTC.